This T cell receptor beta chain comes out of a study of blood T cell repertoires in COVID-19. On the study more broadly: Spain, Italy and the United States supplied samples that represented acute and convalescent COVID-19. T cells, B-cell-depleted T cells, or PBMCs supplied cDNA or gDNA.

As originally analysed: Estimated nucleated cell counts came from reference gene primer amplification. Sequencing was performed with immunoSEQ multiplex PCR; in TCRdb, only in-frame clones are kept and a portion is missing. Clone size and V and J calls were adopted from that table, with D and trimming inferred from the DNA. This table has about 81,000 clones, 84% appearing once. The trim removed 3 bases at V and 9 bases at J, leaving 14 bases unmatched. The germline V gene has CDR1 SGHKS and CDR2 YYEKEE (reference sequence). The CDR3 runs to 15 residues. The chain couples TRBV5-5 to TRBJ2-7, with 8 bases lining up with TRBD1. Material for sequencing was peripheral blood. This sequence originates from a human donor in a cohort sampled during active COVID-19. This chain's CDR3 is CASSWGPTGTGWQYF. The CDR3 coding sequence is TGTGCCAGCAGCTGGGGACCTACGGGGACAGGTTGGCAGTACTTC.